The rows below give T cell receptor beta chains drawn from one sample of a study of blood T cell repertoires in COVID-19. Libraries were prepared by immunoSEQ multiplex PCR; TCRdb keeps only in-frame clonotypes and omits some of them. The profile shows some 150,000 clones, roughly 90% of them singletons. Sequencing used PBMCs or T cells enriched from blood (not recorded which). The source of these receptors is a woman aged 25 to 45 with acute COVID-19. Both conserved end residues are trimmed from each CDR3. Clone size is given for some rows only: seen once, a few or many times, or a class if the clone is expanded.

v_call clone_size cdr3_aa
TRBV5-6 . ASSFLTEYQETQY
TRBV18 . ASSPYTGGLYEQY
TRBV5-4 . ASSPPGLASDTQY
TRBV28 . ASTPGSAPGELF
TRBV9 . ASSPGVGNEKLF
TRBV21-1 . ASSKEGAMNEKLF
TRBV11-2 . ASSLGGTSGYKNIQY
TRBV15 once ATSRDLPGVGTEAF
TRBV24-1 once ATSDRRTGGSTDTQY
TRBV6-2/TRBV6-3 . ASSEDRVRGDTQY
TRBV18 once ASSPQGGPNNEQF
TRBV7-9 . ASSPGSGRPGEQY
TRBV28 . ASSPFNTGELF
TRBV6-5 . ASSFQGSGANVLT
TRBV2 . ASSADRGGGYT
TRBV19 . ASSAHTGGGVYEQY
TRBV24-1 . ATSDPTGDETQY
TRBV7-2 once ASSLHVTTGGNTIY
TRBV7-2 . ASSPRGGYTDTQY
TRBV2 . ASSVSSETQY
TRBV7-9 . ASSHNRGGYEQY
TRBV5-1 . ASSLDPSLSGNTIY
TRBV27 . ASSGTLGLAGDEQF
TRBV27 once ASAVRAGNQPQH
TRBV9 . ASSVWASGHYNEQF
TRBV30 . AWSVDRTGGTEAF
TRBV5-4 . ASSMGQGRNTGELF
TRBV28 . ASNNGGRPSYEQY
TRBV7-2 . ASSPWASGNYNEQF
TRBV5-1 . ASSSNKTGSMPYGYT
TRBV3-1/TRBV3-2 . ASSQLGTGYEQY
TRBV7-9 . ASSYDQGPPSYEQY
TRBV28 . ASRRTAYNSPLH
TRBV29-1 . SVGGLASETQY
TRBV30 . AWSVQGPIQLH
TRBV28 few ASSSPTGGAMEAF
TRBV5-6 . ASSLRLAGRTPGELF
TRBV7-8 once ASSPDRETEAF
TRBV9 . ASSTQQGTGELF
TRBV27 few ASREAGLTGELF
TRBV2 once ATKEGSRDRGNEQY
TRBV4-1 . ASSQPGATNEKLF
TRBV5-4 . ASSPGREFEQF
TRBV4-1 . ASSQDFFYGYT
TRBV6-1 . ASSENSGTDNSPLH
TRBV19 . ASSISGTGDSPLH
TRBV18 . ASSPVTSANEQY
TRBV9 . ASSVGAGEETQY
TRBV19 . ASSIVGTGTGYGYT
TRBV5-1 . ASSLDRETDTQY
TRBV5-1 . ASSLGGLPDNEQY
TRBV4-1 . ASSQAQVNTEAF
TRBV14 once ASSQLGQYTEAF
TRBV28 . ASSLPSSGDTQY
TRBV7-3 . ASSVGPNTEAF
TRBV6-6 once ASSRTGLADFYNEQF
TRBV28 . ASSSDTSSYNEQF